A selection of T cell receptor beta chains follows, all from one sample in a study of blood T cell repertoires in COVID-19. Libraries were prepared by immunoSEQ multiplex PCR; TCRdb keeps only in-frame clonotypes and omits some of them. The sample yields fewer than 250,000 clones, nearly 90% seen once. Sample: PBMCs or T cells enriched from blood (not recorded which). Source of these receptors: a man younger than 40 who had recovered from COVID-19. CDR3s include the opening cysteine and the closing phenylalanine or tryptophan. The D gene is left open where the match is weak. Expanded clones are given a class, and other clones once, few, many or no size at all.

D,size,V,J,CDR3,DNA
-,-,TRBV12-3/TRBV12-4,TRBJ1-1,CASSPWGLTQAFF,TGTGCCAGCAGCCCATGGGGACTCACACAAGCTTTCTTT
-,-,TRBV14,TRBJ2-1,CASSRVSRYNEQFF,TGTGCCAGCAGCCGAGTGTCGCGGTACAATGAGCAGTTCTTC
TRBD1,-,TRBV6-5,TRBJ1-2,CASSYRGDRGGGYTF,TGTGCCAGCAGTTACCGGGGCGACAGGGGAGGAGGCTACACCTTC
-,-,TRBV19,TRBJ1-2,CASSIWASYTF,TGTGCCAGTAGTATATGGGCGAGCTACACCTTC
-,once,TRBV5-1,TRBJ2-6,CASSVRTDLSGANVLTF,TGCGCCAGCAGCGTGCGGACAGACCTTTCTGGGGCCAACGTCCTGACTTTC
TRBD1,-,TRBV30,TRBJ1-5,CAWSLGQGNQPQHF,TGTGCCTGGAGCCTGGGACAGGGCAATCAGCCCCAGCATTTT
-,-,TRBV2,TRBJ1-3,CASTPDSSSGNTIYF,TGTGCCAGCACCCCAGACTCGAGCTCTGGAAACACCATATATTTT
TRBD1,-,TRBV27,TRBJ2-7,CASSFSSTGGYEQYF,TGTGCCAGCAGTTTTAGTTCGACAGGGGGGTACGAGCAGTACTTC
TRBD1,-,TRBV7-9,TRBJ1-1,CASSLRRQGGITFF,TGTGCCAGCAGCTTACGCCGACAGGGCGGGATAACTTTCTTT
-,-,TRBV6-4,TRBJ1-4,CASSDPIMLRISEKLFF,TGTGCCAGCAGTGACCCTATTATGTTGCGGATTTCTGAAAAACTGTTTTTT
TRBD2,once,TRBV5-1,TRBJ2-2,CASRLTSSGTGELFF,TGCGCCAGCAGATTAACATCTAGCGGCACCGGGGAGCTGTTTTTT
-,-,TRBV7-3,TRBJ1-1,CASSLMGANTEAFF,TGTGCCAGCAGCTTAATGGGGGCGAACACTGAAGCTTTCTTT
TRBD1,-,TRBV30,TRBJ1-1,CAWTRDRGAFF,TGTGCCTGGACCCGGGACAGGGGAGCTTTCTTT
-,once,TRBV7-2,TRBJ2-3,CASSSPGTDTQYF,TGTGCCAGCAGCTCTCCGGGCACAGATACGCAGTATTTT
-,once,TRBV18,TRBJ2-6,CASSAKPLVLSGANVLTF,TGTGCCAGCTCAGCCAAACCACTAGTACTATCTGGGGCCAACGTCCTGACTTTC
-,-,TRBV6-1,TRBJ2-7,CASSEDGGQYEQYF,TGTGCCAGCAGTGAAGATGGGGGCCAGTACGAGCAGTACTTC
TRBD2,once,TRBV19,TRBJ2-1,CASSIGGRVYNEQFF,TGTGCCAGTAGTATAGGCGGGAGGGTCTACAATGAGCAGTTCTTC
TRBD2,-,TRBV27,TRBJ2-5,CASLSLAGNQETQYF,TGTGCCAGCCTTTCGCTAGCGGGGAACCAAGAGACCCAGTACTTC
TRBD1,-,TRBV4-3,TRBJ1-2,CASSQDEDRASGYTF,TGCGCCAGCAGCCAAGATGAGGACAGGGCGAGTGGCTACACCTTC
TRBD1,-,TRBV12-5,TRBJ1-4,CASGLATTGLRGKLFF,TGTGCTAGTGGTTTGGCGACGACAGGGTTGAGGGGAAAACTGTTTTTT
TRBD1,-,TRBV5-1,TRBJ1-2,CASSLSPGGSGYTF,TGCGCCAGCAGCTTGAGTCCAGGGGGAAGTGGCTACACCTTC
TRBD1,-,TRBV7-3,TRBJ2-1,CASSRGQGSYNEQFF,TGTGCCAGCAGCCGGGGACAGGGCTCCTACAATGAGCAGTTCTTC
TRBD1,-,TRBV19,TRBJ2-1,CASGGTGVSREQFF,TGTGCCAGTGGGGGGACAGGGGTAAGTCGGGAGCAGTTCTTC
-,-,TRBV27,TRBJ2-7,CASSLTTAIPFSYEQYF,TGTGCCAGCAGTTTGACGACAGCCATACCATTCTCGTACGAGCAGTACTTC
TRBD2,-,TRBV28,TRBJ2-7,CASRLAASSYEQYF,TGTGCCAGCAGACTAGCGGCAAGCTCCTACGAGCAGTACTTC
-,-,TRBV27,TRBJ2-3,CASSLLRGSLTDTQYF,TGTGCCAGCAGTTTACTCAGGGGTAGCCTCACAGATACGCAGTATTTT
TRBD2,-,TRBV29-1,TRBJ2-3,CSVGISGSTDTQYF,TGCAGCGTGGGGATTAGCGGGAGCACAGATACGCAGTATTTT
-,-,TRBV7-3,TRBJ1-1,CASSRAGPNTEAFF,TGTGCCAGCAGCAGAGCGGGACCGAACACTGAAGCTTTCTTT
TRBD2,-,TRBV11-3,TRBJ2-1,CASSLGGGAYNEQFF,TGTGCCAGCAGCTTAGGCGGGGGGGCATACAATGAGCAGTTCTTC
TRBD2,-,TRBV7-3,TRBJ2-1,CASSLEVAGASEQFF,TGTGCCAGCTCCCTTGAGGTAGCGGGGGCCAGTGAGCAGTTCTTC
TRBD1,-,TRBV19,TRBJ1-1,CASRQTGVLNTEAFF,TGTGCCAGTAGGCAGACAGGGGTCCTGAACACTGAAGCTTTCTTT
-,-,TRBV5-4,TRBJ1-2,CASSPYREGYTF,TGTGCCAGCAGCCCATACAGGGAGGGCTACACCTTC
-,once,TRBV19,TRBJ2-2,CASSILRGSGELFF,TGTGCCAGTAGTATTCTTAGAGGGTCCGGGGAGCTGTTTTTT
TRBD2,-,TRBV19,TRBJ2-2,CASMTGGLTGELFF,TGTGCCAGTATGACGGGGGGGCTCACCGGGGAGCTGTTTTTT
-,-,TRBV5-1,TRBJ1-3,CASSSGYVAGNTIYF,TGCGCCAGCAGCAGCGGATACGTCGCTGGAAACACCATATATTTT
-,few,TRBV7-2,TRBJ2-2,CASSFHRFPGELFF,TGTGCCAGCAGCTTCCACAGGTTTCCCGGGGAGCTGTTTTTT
-,-,TRBV13,TRBJ1-1,CASSLRTFQGAFF,TGTGCCAGCAGCCTGCGGACATTTCAGGGAGCTTTCTTT
TRBD1,-,TRBV20-1,TRBJ2-7,CSASNWDRGSYEQYF,TGCAGTGCTAGTAACTGGGACAGGGGCTCCTACGAGCAGTACTTC
-,-,TRBV5-1,TRBJ1-1,CASSLAGSSSDTEAFF,TGCGCCAGCAGCTTGGCCGGGAGCTCCTCGGACACTGAAGCTTTCTTT
TRBD1,-,TRBV5-6,TRBJ1-1,CASSYLQSGTGASNTEAFF,TGTGCCAGCAGTTACCTCCAGTCCGGGACAGGGGCCTCGAACACTGAAGCTTTCTTT
-,few,TRBV7-8,TRBJ2-3,CASSLAAGTPKDTQYF,TGTGCCAGCAGCTTAGCGGCCGGGACACCGAAGGATACGCAGTATTTT
TRBD2,once,TRBV27,TRBJ2-3,CAAWGGDTQYF,TGTGCCGCTTGGGGGGGAGATACGCAGTATTTT
-,-,TRBV20-1,TRBJ2-7,CSASSRVFDEQYF,TGCAGTGCTAGTTCCAGGGTGTTTGACGAGCAGTACTTC
-,-,TRBV11-2,TRBJ2-7,CASSIRLSYEQYF,TGTGCCAGCAGCATAAGACTCTCCTACGAGCAGTACTTC
-,-,TRBV25-1,TRBJ1-4,CASSELAGLGEKLFF,TGTGCCAGCAGTGAATTAGCAGGGTTGGGTGAAAAACTGTTTTTT
-,-,TRBV19,TRBJ1-5,CASSIHIRGYQPQHF,TGTGCCAGTAGTATACACATTAGGGGTTATCAGCCCCAGCATTTT
-,-,TRBV23-1,TRBJ2-7,CASSPRTGERFSYEQYF,TGCGCCAGCAGTCCTCGGACGGGGGAACGTTTCTCCTACGAGCAGTACTTC
-,-,TRBV5-1,TRBJ2-3,CASSWGLGNTDTQYF,TGCGCCAGCAGCTGGGGGCTAGGGAACACAGATACGCAGTATTTT
TRBD1,few,TRBV24-1,TRBJ2-5,CATSERQGAQETQYF,TGTGCCACCAGTGAGAGACAGGGGGCGCAAGAGACCCAGTACTTC
TRBD2,few,TRBV24-1,TRBJ2-1,CATSDPGLAGVNEQFF,TGTGCCACCAGTGACCCGGGACTAGCGGGAGTCAATGAGCAGTTCTTC
-,-,TRBV29-1,TRBJ2-3,CSVEILADTQYF,TGCAGCGTTGAAATTCTAGCAGATACGCAGTATTTT
-,few,TRBV5-8,TRBJ1-2,CASSPGHTIQEGYTF,TGTGCCAGCAGCCCGGGACATACCATTCAAGAAGGCTACACCTTC
-,-,TRBV10-3,TRBJ2-5,CAISVIEQETQYF,TGTGCCATCAGTGTAATAGAGCAAGAGACCCAGTACTTC
TRBD2,-,TRBV7-6,TRBJ2-2,CASSSTPGTSRTGELFF,TGTGCCAGCAGCTCTACCCCCGGGACTAGCCGGACCGGGGAGCTGTTTTTT
-,-,TRBV28,TRBJ2-7,CASSFAVYEQYF,TGTGCCAGCAGTTTTGCGGTCTACGAGCAGTACTTC
-,-,TRBV19,TRBJ2-7,CASRAGSYEQYF,TGTGCCAGCCGAGCAGGTTCCTACGAGCAGTACTTC
TRBD1,-,TRBV7-2,TRBJ2-3,CASSLASGGFGTDTQYF,TGTGCCAGCAGCTTAGCGTCAGGGGGCTTTGGGACAGATACGCAGTATTTT
TRBD1,once,TRBV19,TRBJ1-1,CASSIRGQGVYTEAFF,TGTGCCAGTAGTATTCGAGGACAGGGGGTCTACACTGAAGCTTTCTTT